This TCR beta chain was captured in a study of neoadjuvant anti-PD-1 for oral cavity cancer. The overall study: Non-progressing patients received a fourth nivolumab dose near day 43, then surgery on days 50-56.

Study-wide results and caveats: Treg/Th17 ratio rose with pretreatment blood and fell with post-treatment tumor TCRbeta clonality.

The method was immunoSEQ multiplex PCR; TCRdb's version includes in-frame clones alone and lacks a portion of them. The data hold fewer than 20,000 clones, with about 67% observed a single time. As for this clone: Its cognate antigen is unknown.

Germline V CDR1 and CDR2: DFQATT, SNEGSKA (reference sequence). CDR3 length: 11 amino acids. V shed 6 bases and J shed 4 bases, with 9 bases lying between them. The sequenced sample was PBMCs, obtained before nivolumab (anti-PD-1) treatment. The rearrangement uses TRBV20-1 and TRBJ1-2, with D possibly TRBD1 on 5 matching bases. The sequence was collected from a person between 40 and 79 years old with oral cavity squamous cell carcinoma. As DNA, the CDR3 is TGCAGTGCCTCGGGGGGCTATGGCTACACCTTC. This gives the protein CSASGGYGYTF.